This TCR beta chain was captured in a study of shared clonotypes between healthy human individuals. As originally analysed: Sequence data from immunoSEQ were junction-only and lacked quality scores; consequently, filtering differed. Libraries were prepared by immunoSEQ multiplex PCR; TCRdb keeps only in-frame clonotypes and omits some of them. V and J calls and clone size are given by that table; D and trimming were obtained from the DNA. The table shows over a million clones, with about four fifths occurring only once. Per the germline V gene, CDR1 is SGHTA and CDR2 is FQGNSA. V trimming: 5 bases; J trimming: 7 bases; junction bases outside the gene matches: 11. The CDR3 contains 15 residues.

This sequence was found in a man aged 18-30 years in good health. Some clones in this sample may be carry-over from other donors' samples. The specimen was memory CD4+ T cells from PBMCs. Subset denoted: CD45RA-negative fraction. The V and J genes are TRBV7-2 and TRBJ2-1, with 7 positions matching TRBD1. The CDR3 here is CASSKGQAQGNEQFF. CDR3 coding DNA: TGTGCCAGCAGCAAGGGGCAGGCACAGGGGAATGAGCAGTTCTTC.